This T cell receptor (beta chain) is from a study of cytomegalovirus exposure and HLA in healthy donors. PCR primers comprised 60 Vbeta and 13 Jbeta primers. Method: immunoSEQ multiplex PCR; TCRdb's copy keeps in-frame clones and lacks some. The profile shows over 100,000 clones, around 80% of them singletons. The germline CDR1 and CDR2 sequences are MNHNS and SASEGT. V lost 4 bases and J lost 3; bases outside the gene matches: 4. The CDR3 has 15 amino acids. The receptor comes from a man aged 25-40 years in good health and CMV-seronegative. The rearrangement links TRBV6-1 to TRBJ2-1; 9 positions agree with TRBD1. The sample comprised PBMCs. In DNA, the CDR3 is TGTGCCAGCAGTGTGGGACAGGGATTCTACAATGAGCAGTTCTTC. Its translation is CASSVGQGFYNEQFF.